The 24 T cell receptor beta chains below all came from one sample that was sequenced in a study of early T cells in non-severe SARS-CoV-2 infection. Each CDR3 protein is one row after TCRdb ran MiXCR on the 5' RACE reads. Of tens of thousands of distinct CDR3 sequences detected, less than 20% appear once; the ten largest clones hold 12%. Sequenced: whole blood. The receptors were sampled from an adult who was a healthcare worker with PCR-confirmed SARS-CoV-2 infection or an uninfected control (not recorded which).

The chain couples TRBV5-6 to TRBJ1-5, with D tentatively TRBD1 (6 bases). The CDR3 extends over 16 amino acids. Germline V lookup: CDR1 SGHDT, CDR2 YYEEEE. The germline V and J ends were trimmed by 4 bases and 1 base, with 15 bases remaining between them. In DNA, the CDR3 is TGTGCCAGCAGCGTTGACGGACAGACGAGCAATCAGCCCCAGCATTTT. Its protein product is CASSVDGQTSNQPQHF.

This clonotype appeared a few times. In nucleotides, the CDR3 is TGTGCCAGTACCCCCCCCGTCCTATGGAGGTCCTACGAGCAGTACTTC. This gives the protein CASTPPVLWRSYEQYF. The chain has TRBV19 and TRBJ2-7, with D perhaps TRBD2 (5 bases). Germline assignment: CDR1 LNHDA and CDR2 SQIVND (reference sequence). CDR3 size: 16 residues. Between the trimmed V and J ends, which lost 7 bases and 1 base, there was a span of 20 bases.

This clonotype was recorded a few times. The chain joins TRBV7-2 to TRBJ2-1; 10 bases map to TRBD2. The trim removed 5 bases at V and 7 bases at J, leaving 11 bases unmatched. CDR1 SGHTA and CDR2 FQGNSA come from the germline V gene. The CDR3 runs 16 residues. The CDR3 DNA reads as TGTGCCAGCAGCCCAAGACTAGCGGGTAATGGAAATGAGCAGTTCTTC. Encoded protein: CASSPRLAGNGNEQFF.

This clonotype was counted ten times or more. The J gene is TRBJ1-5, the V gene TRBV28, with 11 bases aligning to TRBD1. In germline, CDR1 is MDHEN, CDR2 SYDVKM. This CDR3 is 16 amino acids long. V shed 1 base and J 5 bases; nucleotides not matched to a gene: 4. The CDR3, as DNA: TGTGCCAGCAGTTTATCGAGGACAGGGGGCGATCAGCCCCAGCATTTT. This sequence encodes CASSLSRTGGDQPQHF.

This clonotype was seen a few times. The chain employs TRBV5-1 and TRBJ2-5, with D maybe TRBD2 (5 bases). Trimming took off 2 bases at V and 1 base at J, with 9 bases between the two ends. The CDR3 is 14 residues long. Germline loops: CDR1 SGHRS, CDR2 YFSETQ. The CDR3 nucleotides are TGCGCCAGCAGCTTAGAGCGGCCCCAAGAGACCCAGTACTTC. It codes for CASSLERPQETQYF.

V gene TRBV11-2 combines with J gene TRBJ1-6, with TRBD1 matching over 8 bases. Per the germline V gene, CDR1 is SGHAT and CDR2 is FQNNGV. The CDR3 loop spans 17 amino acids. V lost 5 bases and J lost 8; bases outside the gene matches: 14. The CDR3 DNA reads TGTGCCAGCAGCCACCGGACAGGGCGAATTTGGGATTCACCCCTCCACTTT. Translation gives CASSHRTGRIWDSPLHF. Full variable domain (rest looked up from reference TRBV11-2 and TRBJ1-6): EAGVAQSPRYKIIEKRQSVAFWCNPISGHATLYWYQQILGQGPKLLIQFQNNGVVDDSQLPKDRFSAERLKGVDSTLKIQPAKLEDSAVYLCASSHRTGRIWDSPLHFGNGTRLTVT.

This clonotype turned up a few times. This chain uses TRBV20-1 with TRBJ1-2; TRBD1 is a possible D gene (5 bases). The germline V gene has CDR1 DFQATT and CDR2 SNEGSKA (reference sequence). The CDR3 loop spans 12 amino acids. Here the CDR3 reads CTPRQGKDGYTF. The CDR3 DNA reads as TGCACCCCCCGCCAGGGCAAGGATGGCTACACCTTC.

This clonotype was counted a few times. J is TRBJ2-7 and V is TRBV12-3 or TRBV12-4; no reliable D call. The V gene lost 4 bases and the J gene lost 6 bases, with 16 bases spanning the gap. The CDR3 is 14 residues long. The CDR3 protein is CASSSGSASLEQYF. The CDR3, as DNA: TGTGCCAGCAGTTCCGGGTCGGCATCCCTCGAGCAGTACTTC.

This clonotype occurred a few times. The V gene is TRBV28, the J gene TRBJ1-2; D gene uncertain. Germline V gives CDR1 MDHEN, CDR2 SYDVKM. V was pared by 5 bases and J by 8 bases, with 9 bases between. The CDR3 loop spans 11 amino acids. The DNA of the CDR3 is TGTGCCAGCAGTCAAGCTGGGGGCTACACCTTC. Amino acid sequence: CASSQAGGYTF.

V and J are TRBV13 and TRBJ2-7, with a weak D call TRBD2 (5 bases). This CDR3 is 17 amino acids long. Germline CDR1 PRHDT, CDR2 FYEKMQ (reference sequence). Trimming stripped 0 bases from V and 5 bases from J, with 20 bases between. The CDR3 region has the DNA TGTGCCAGCAGCTTAGGCCCCACGAGTTCTAGCACCCACGAGCAGTACTTC. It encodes CASSLGPTSSSTHEQYF.

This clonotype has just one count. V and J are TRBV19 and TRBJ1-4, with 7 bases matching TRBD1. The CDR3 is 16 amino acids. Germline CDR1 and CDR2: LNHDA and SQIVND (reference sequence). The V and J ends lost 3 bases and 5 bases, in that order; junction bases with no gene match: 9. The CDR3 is CASSMRTSGQNEKLFF. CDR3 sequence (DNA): TGTGCCAGTAGTATGAGAACATCGGGACAGAATGAAAAACTGTTTTTT.

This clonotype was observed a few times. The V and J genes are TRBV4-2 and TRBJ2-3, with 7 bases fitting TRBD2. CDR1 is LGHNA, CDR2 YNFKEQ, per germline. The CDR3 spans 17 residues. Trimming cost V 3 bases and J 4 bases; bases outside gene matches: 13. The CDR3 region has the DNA TGTGCCAGCAGCCACCAACAGGCGACTAGCTTCCCAGATACGCAGTATTTT. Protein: CASSHQQATSFPDTQYF.

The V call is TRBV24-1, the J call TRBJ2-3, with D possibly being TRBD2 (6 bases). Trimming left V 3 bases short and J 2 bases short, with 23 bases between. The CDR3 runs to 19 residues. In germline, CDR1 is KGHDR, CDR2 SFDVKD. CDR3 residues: CATSDPGRGARDPTDTQYF. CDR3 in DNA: TGTGCCACCAGTGATCCCGGACGCGGGGCGAGGGACCCCACAGATACGCAGTATTTT.

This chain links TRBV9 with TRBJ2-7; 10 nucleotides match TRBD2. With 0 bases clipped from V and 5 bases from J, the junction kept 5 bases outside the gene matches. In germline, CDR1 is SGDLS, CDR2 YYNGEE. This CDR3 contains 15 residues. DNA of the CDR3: TGTGCCAGCAGCGTAGAGGCTAGCGGGAGCCACGAGCAGTACTTC. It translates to CASSVEASGSHEQYF.

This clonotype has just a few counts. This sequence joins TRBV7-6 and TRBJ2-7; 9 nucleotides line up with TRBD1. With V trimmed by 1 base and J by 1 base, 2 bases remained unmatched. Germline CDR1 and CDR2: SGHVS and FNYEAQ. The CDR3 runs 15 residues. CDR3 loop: CASSLEQGASYEQYF. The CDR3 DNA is TGTGCCAGCAGCTTAGAACAGGGGGCGTCCTACGAGCAGTACTTC.

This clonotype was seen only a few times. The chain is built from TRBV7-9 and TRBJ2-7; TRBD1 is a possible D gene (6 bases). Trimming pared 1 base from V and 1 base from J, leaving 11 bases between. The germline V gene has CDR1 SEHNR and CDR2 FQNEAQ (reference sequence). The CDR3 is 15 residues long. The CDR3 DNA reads TGTGCCAGCAGCTTAGGAAAGGGGGTTTCCTACGAGCAGTACTTC. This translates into CASSLGKGVSYEQYF.

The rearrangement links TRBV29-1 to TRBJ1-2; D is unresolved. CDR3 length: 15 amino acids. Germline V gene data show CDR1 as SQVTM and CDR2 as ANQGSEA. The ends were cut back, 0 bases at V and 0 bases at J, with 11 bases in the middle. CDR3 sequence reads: CSVEDREKPNYGYTF. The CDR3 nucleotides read TGCAGCGTTGAAGATCGGGAGAAACCTAACTATGGCTACACCTTC.

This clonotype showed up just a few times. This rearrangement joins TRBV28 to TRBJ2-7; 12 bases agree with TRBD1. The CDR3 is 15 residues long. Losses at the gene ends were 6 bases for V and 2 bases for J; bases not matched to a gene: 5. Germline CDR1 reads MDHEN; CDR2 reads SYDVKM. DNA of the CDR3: TGTGCCAGCAGAACCGGGACAGGGGGCGCCTACGAGCAGTACTTC. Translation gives CASRTGTGGAYEQYF.

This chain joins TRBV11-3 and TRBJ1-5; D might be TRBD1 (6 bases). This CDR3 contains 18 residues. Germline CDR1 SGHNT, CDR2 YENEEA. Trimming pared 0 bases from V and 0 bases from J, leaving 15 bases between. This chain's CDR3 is CASSLDQSQGLSNQPQHF. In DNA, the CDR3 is TGTGCCAGCAGCTTAGATCAATCGCAGGGGCTTAGCAATCAGCCCCAGCATTTT. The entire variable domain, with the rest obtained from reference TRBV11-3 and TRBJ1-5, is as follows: EAGVVQSPRYKIIEKKQPVAFWCNPISGHNTLYWYLQNLGQGPELLIRYENEEAVDDSQLPKDRFSAERLKGVDSTLKIQPAELGDSAVYLCASSLDQSQGLSNQPQHFGDGTRLSIL.

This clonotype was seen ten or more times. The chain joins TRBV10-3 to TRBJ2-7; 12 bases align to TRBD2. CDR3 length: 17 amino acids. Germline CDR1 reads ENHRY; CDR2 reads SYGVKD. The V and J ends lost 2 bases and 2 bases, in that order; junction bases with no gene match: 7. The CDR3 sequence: CAISEGLAGIKPYEQYF. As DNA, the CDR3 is TGTGCCATCAGTGAGGGACTAGCGGGAATCAAACCCTACGAGCAGTACTTC.

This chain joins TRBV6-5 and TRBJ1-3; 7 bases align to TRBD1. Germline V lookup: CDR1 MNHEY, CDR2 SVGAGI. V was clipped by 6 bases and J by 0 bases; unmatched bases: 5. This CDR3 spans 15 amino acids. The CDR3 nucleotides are TGTGCCAGCAGCAGGGGGACAAACTCTGGAAACACCATATATTTT. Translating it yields CASSRGTNSGNTIYF.

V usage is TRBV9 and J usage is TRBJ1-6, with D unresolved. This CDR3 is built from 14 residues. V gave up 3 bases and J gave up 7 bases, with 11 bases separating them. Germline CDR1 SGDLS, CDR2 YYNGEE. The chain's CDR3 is CASSEAGWNSPLHF. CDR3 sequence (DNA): TGTGCCAGCAGCGAGGCGGGGTGGAATTCACCCCTCCACTTT.

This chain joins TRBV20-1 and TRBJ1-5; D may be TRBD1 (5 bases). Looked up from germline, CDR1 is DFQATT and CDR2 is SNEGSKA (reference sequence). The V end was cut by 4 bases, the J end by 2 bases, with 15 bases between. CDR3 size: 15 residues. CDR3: CSATSGAARNQPQHF. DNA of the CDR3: TGCAGTGCTACAAGTGGGGCAGCCCGCAATCAGCCCCAGCATTTT.

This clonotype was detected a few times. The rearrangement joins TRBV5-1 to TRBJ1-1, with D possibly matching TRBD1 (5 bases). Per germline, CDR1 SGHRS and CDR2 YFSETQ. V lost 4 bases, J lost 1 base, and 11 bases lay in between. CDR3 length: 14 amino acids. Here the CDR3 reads CASSLGPANTEAFF. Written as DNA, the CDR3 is TGCGCCAGCAGCCTGGGACCCGCGAACACTGAAGCTTTCTTT. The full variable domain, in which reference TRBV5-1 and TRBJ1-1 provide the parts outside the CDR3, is KAGVTQTPRYLIKTRGQQVTLSCSPISGHRSVSWYQQTPGQGLQFLFEYFSETQRNKGNFPGRFSGRQFSNSRSEMNVSTLELGDSALYLCASSLGPANTEAFFGQGTRLTVV.